This TCR beta chain originates from a study of blood T cells in healthy people across ages. Study-wide points: A roughly linear age-dependent decrease characterized TCR beta diversity per million T cells. Bulk PBMC profiling left naive and antigen-experienced comparisons inconclusive.

Worth noting for this clonotype: The target antigen is unknown.

CDR1 and CDR2 from the germline V gene are DFQATT and SNEGSKA (reference sequence). Trimming cost V 1 base and J 2 bases, with 12 bases left between them. The CDR3 runs to 14 residues. For the second PCR, which ran for 7 to 11 cycles, a sample-barcoded 5' primer and a J-beta primer mix were used. All samples gave at least 2.5 million CDR3-containing paired-end reads. TCRdb re-called the 5' RACE reads with MiXCR, one entry per CDR3 protein. The sample shows some 1.8 million distinct CDR3 sequences, about two fifths of them seen only once. The V and J genes are TRBV20-1 and TRBJ2-7; D unclear. This receptor was identified in a human donor in good health. Sequencing input: blood. The CDR3 region is CSARVGLETYEQYF. The CDR3 coding sequence is TGCAGTGCTAGAGTAGGGTTGGAAACCTACGAGCAGTACTTC.